This TCR beta chain was obtained from a study of T cells after yellow fever vaccination. At the level of the study: SMART-Seq v4 Ultra Low Input prepared the low-cell-number fractions.

CDR1 is SGHTA, CDR2 FQGTGA, per germline. Unmatched junction bases numbered 0, after V lost 2 bases and J lost 4 bases. The CDR3 sequence is 14 residues long. Study-wide findings and caveats: The booster saw the reappearance of most primary-vaccination clones (roughly 96% CD4, 88% CD8).

TCRdb re-derived calls from the 5' RACE reads in MiXCR, one entry per CDR3 protein. The sample yields over 110,000 distinct CDR3 sequences, roughly 8.2% seen once. This clonotype was seen many times. Antigen: not known. The chain is built from TRBV7-3 and TRBJ2-2; 8 bases agree with TRBD2. Here the sequenced sample was CD4+ T cells sorted from PBMCs, taken 5 days after the yellow fever booster vaccination. The source is a man younger than 40 who received the YFV17D yellow fever vaccine. The CDR3 DNA reads as TGTGCCAGCAGCTTACGGGGGGGCACCGGGGAGCTGTTTTTT. Residues: CASSLRGGTGELFF.